The 12 T cell receptor beta chains in this list originate from one sample, sequenced in a study of blood T cell repertoires in COVID-19. Libraries were prepared by immunoSEQ multiplex PCR; TCRdb keeps only in-frame clonotypes and omits some of them. The sample carries more than 200,000 clones, 80% to 90% recorded once. Sequencing was carried out using peripheral blood. Receptors originate from a man aged 25-40 years with COVID-19, enrolled during active disease.

V is TRBV2 and J is TRBJ2-7; TRBD2 aligns across 9 bases. CDR1 and CDR2 from the germline V gene are SNHLY and FYNNEI. V lost 8 bases, J lost 7 bases, and 15 bases stayed unmatched. The CDR3 consists of 15 residues. The CDR3 sequence: CASLPWASGVFEQYF. CDR3 bases: TGTGCCAGCCTTCCCTGGGCTAGCGGGGTCTTTGAGCAGTACTTC.

This chain uses TRBV5-1 with TRBJ2-1; tentatively, D is TRBD2 (6 bases). The CDR3 length is 15 residues. V shed 2 bases and J shed 4 bases, with 13 bases lying between them. The germline CDR1 and CDR2 sequences are SGHRS and YFSETQ. CDR3 sequence reads: CASSLTLATYNEQFF. CDR3 coding DNA: TGCGCCAGCAGCTTAACCCTAGCGACATACAATGAGCAGTTCTTC. The variable domain in full, completed from reference TRBV5-1 and TRBJ2-1, reads KAGVTQTPRYLIKTRGQQVTLSCSPISGHRSVSWYQQTPGQGLQFLFEYFSETQRNKGNFPGRFSGRQFSNSRSEMNVSTLELGDSALYLCASSLTLATYNEQFFGPGTRLTVL.

The chain is built from TRBV20-1 and TRBJ1-5; a weak D match, TRBD1 (6 bases). Germline V gene sequence: CDR1 DFQATT, CDR2 SNEGSKA (reference sequence). The CDR3 has 15 residues. Trimming took off 3 bases at V and 3 bases at J, with 15 bases between the two ends. DNA of the CDR3: TGCAGTGCTAGTCCACAGGGCAAAGTCAATCAGCCCCAGCATTTT. Amino acids: CSASPQGKVNQPQHF.

This clone was detected once. The chain joins TRBV6-5 to TRBJ1-2, with 10 bases that match TRBD1. J gave up 8 bases and V 0 bases, and 9 bases lay outside the gene matches. Per germline, CDR1 MNHEY and CDR2 SVGAGI. This CDR3 comprises 16 residues. Here the CDR3 reads CASSYSSGQGTKGYTF. The CDR3 DNA follows: TGTGCCAGCAGTTACTCATCGGGACAGGGGACTAAGGGCTACACCTTC.

This chain joins TRBV19 and TRBJ1-3, with D maybe TRBD1 (5 bases). The CDR3 sequence is 17 residues long. Between the trimmed V and J ends, which lost 4 bases and 0 bases, there was a span of 16 bases. Germline V gene lookup returns CDR1 LNHDA and CDR2 SQIVND (reference sequence). This chain's CDR3 is CASSSLIGTNSGNTIYF. The CDR3 coding sequence is TGTGCCAGTAGTAGTTTAATCGGGACTAACTCTGGAAACACCATATATTTT.

J is TRBJ1-2 and V is TRBV2, with a tentative D call TRBD1 (5 bases). Between the trimmed V and J ends, which lost 0 bases and 0 bases, there was a span of 8 bases. CDR1 and CDR2 from the germline V gene are SNHLY and FYNNEI. This CDR3 is built from 15 residues. CDR3 sequence (DNA): TGTGCCAGCAGTGAAGCAGGGGCGGCTAACTATGGCTACACCTTC. Translating gives CASSEAGAANYGYTF.

This clone was seen only once. The V call is TRBV6-5, the J call TRBJ2-7; a weak D match, TRBD1 (6 bases). Germline CDR1 is MNHEY and CDR2 is SVGAGI. The CDR3 is made up of 10 amino acids. V gave up 5 bases and J gave up 7 bases, with 6 bases separating them. This CDR3 reads CASSRGEQYF. The CDR3 bases are TGTGCCAGCAGTAGGGGGGAGCAGTACTTC.

The V call is TRBV15, the J call TRBJ1-5, with a possible D match to TRBD1 (6 bases). Looked up from germline, CDR1 is LNHNV and CDR2 is YYDKDF (reference sequence). Trimming stripped 0 bases from V and 7 bases from J, with 10 bases between. The length of the CDR3 is 14 residues. The CDR3 protein is CATSRDSQGQPQHF. CDR3 bases: TGTGCCACCAGCAGAGATTCACAGGGACAGCCCCAGCATTTT.

V gene TRBV6-4 combines with J gene TRBJ1-6; D call uncertain. CDR3 length: 14 amino acids. From germline, CDR1 is MRHNA and CDR2 SNTAGT. The germline V and J ends were trimmed by 3 bases and 10 bases, with 13 bases remaining between them. The CDR3 region has the DNA TGTGCCAGCAGTGAGCTCCTCGGCGGATCACCCCTCCACTTT. It encodes CASSELLGGSPLHF.

The CDR3 loop is CASSAAGTSVYEQYF. In nucleotides, the CDR3 is TGTGCCAGCAGCGCAGCCGGGACTAGCGTCTACGAGCAGTACTTC. The J gene is TRBJ2-7, the V gene TRBV9, with 10 bases matching TRBD2. V shed 3 bases and J 3 bases; nucleotides not matched to a gene: 6. The CDR3 has 15 residues. CDR1 and CDR2 (germline): SGDLS, YYNGEE. The whole variable domain, filled in from reference TRBV9 and TRBJ2-7, reads DSGVTQTPKHLITATGQRVTLRCSPRSGDLSVYWYQQSLDQGLQFLIQYYNGEERAKGNILERFSAQQFPDLHSELNLSSLELGDSALYFCASSAAGTSVYEQYFGPGTRLTVT.

The chain uses TRBV7-9 and TRBJ1-1, with 7 bases matching TRBD1. V was clipped by 5 bases and J by 0 bases; unmatched bases: 6. The CDR3 length is 15 residues. Germline V gene data show CDR1 as SEHNR and CDR2 as FQNEAQ (reference sequence). CDR3 loop: CASSPRGQLNTEAFF. In DNA form, the CDR3 reads TGTGCCAGCAGCCCAAGGGGACAGTTGAACACTGAAGCTTTCTTT. The full variable domain, completed using reference TRBV7-9 and TRBJ1-1, is DTGVSQNPRHKITKRGQNVTFRCDPISEHNRLYWYRQTLGQGPEFLTYFQNEAQLEKSRLLSDRFSAERPKGSFSTLEIQRTEQGDSAMYLCASSPRGQLNTEAFFGQGTRLTVV.

This clone was counted a single time. The chain uses TRBV21-1 and TRBJ2-7; the D call of TRBD2 is as the table states it, not checked on the DNA. TRBV21-1 represents a pseudogene. The CDR3 extends over 18 amino acids. This chain's CDR3 is CASSKEDNTERGPYEQYF. The DNA for the CDR3 is TGTGCCAGCAGCAAAGAGGACAACACTGAGCGGGGGCCTTACGAGCAGTACTTC.